The 29 T cell receptor beta chains below all came from one sample that was sequenced in a study of metastatic and nonmetastatic thyroid tumors. TCRdb reanalyzed the PCR reads with MiXCR. The sample records 35,000 to 45,000 clones, around 2.9% being singletons. Each patient came to thyroid surgery without any prior treatment (of any kind). Sequenced input: blood. These receptors came from a female donor with papillary thyroid cancer or a benign thyroid nodule (not recorded which). Some clones in this sample may be carry-over from other donors' samples.

This clone was observed at least ten times. CDR3: CASSYLIAGETGELFF. CDR3 in DNA: TGTGCCAGCAGTTACCTTATTGCCGGAGAGACCGGGGAGCTGTTTTTT. V gene TRBV6-2 or TRBV6-3 combines with J gene TRBJ2-2; D is uncertain. This CDR3 region has 16 residues. The ends were cut back, 2 bases at V and 5 bases at J, with 15 bases in the middle. CDR1 and CDR2 from the germline V gene are MNHEY and SVGEGT.

There are many counts of this clone. Different DNA sequences within this sample yield the same CDR3. The chain carries TRBV10-3 and TRBJ2-7; D perhaps matches TRBD1 (6 bases). Germline CDR1 is ENHRY and CDR2 is SYGVKD. CDR3 length equals 12 residues. Trimming took off 6 bases at V and 9 bases at J, with 15 bases between the two ends. The CDR3 spells CAISSQGGGQYF. CDR3 bases: TGTGCCATCAGCTCACAGGGTGGGGGGCAGTACTTC.

In this sample, this clone turned up many times. The rearrangement links TRBV5-1 to TRBJ2-7; 7 nucleotides line up with TRBD2. The CDR3 sequence is 15 residues long. Germline CDR1 SGHRS, CDR2 YFSETQ. J gave up 3 bases and V 4 bases, and 10 bases lay outside the gene matches. The CDR3 DNA sequence: TGCGCCAGCAGCCCCGGGGGGAGGGGACTCTACGAGCAGTACTTC. Translating gives CASSPGGRGLYEQYF.

The chain recombines TRBV6-1 with TRBJ1-2; TRBD1 aligns across 7 bases. The CDR3 has 15 residues. V lost 2 bases to trimming and J lost 7 bases; unmatched junction nucleotides: 10. Looked up from germline, CDR1 is MNHNS and CDR2 is SASEGT. The CDR3 coding sequence is TGTGCCAGCAGTGAATTCGGCGGGGCAGGGGGTGGCTACACCTTC. Its protein is CASSEFGGAGGGYTF.

This clone has just a few counts. The chain combines TRBV20-1 with TRBJ2-1, with 14 bases aligning to TRBD2. The CDR3 totals 16 residues. Looked up from germline, CDR1 is DFQATT and CDR2 is SNEGSKA (reference sequence). The trim removed 1 base at V and 9 bases at J, leaving 8 bases unmatched. The CDR3 region is CSARVTSGRVRTEQFF. Here the CDR3 DNA reads TGCAGTGCTAGAGTGACTAGCGGGAGGGTTAGAACTGAGCAGTTCTTC.

This clone was observed at least ten times. This rearrangement joins TRBV4-1 to TRBJ2-3; 11 bases line up with TRBD2. This CDR3 region has 16 residues. The germline V gene has CDR1 MGHRA and CDR2 YSYEKL. Losses at the gene ends were 2 bases for V and 2 bases for J; bases not matched to a gene: 3. CDR3 amino acids: CASSQTGLADTDTQYF. Here the CDR3 DNA reads TGCGCCAGCAGCCAAACGGGACTAGCGGACACAGATACGCAGTATTTT.

This clone has at least ten counts. The rearrangement uses TRBV20-1 and TRBJ2-7; TRBD1 aligns across 9 bases. From germline, CDR1 is DFQATT and CDR2 SNEGSKA (reference sequence). V was clipped by 5 bases and J by 6 bases; unmatched bases: 8. CDR3 length equals 13 residues. DNA of the CDR3: TGCAGTGCTGCCCCGGGACAGGGTAGCGAGCAGTACTTC. It specifies CSAAPGQGSEQYF.

This clone was observed many times. This chain joins TRBV6-5 and TRBJ2-6; D is possibly TRBD2 (5 bases). V shed 2 bases and J shed 8 bases, with 13 bases lying between them. Germline assignment: CDR1 MNHEY and CDR2 SVGAGI. The CDR3 spans 15 residues. The CDR3 nucleotides read TGTGCCAGCAGTTACCTGCCACTCGGGACCAACGTCCTGACTTTC. Translated: CASSYLPLGTNVLTF.

This clone has only a few counts. An end of the junction differs from the germline gene, which may be a read error. This chain uses TRBV12-3 or TRBV12-4 with TRBJ1-2, with 9 bases matching TRBD1. The length of the CDR3 is 14 residues. The CDR3: CASSLDNRGRTGTF. DNA for the CDR3: TGTGCCAGCAGCTTAGATAACAGGGGGCGCACGGGGACCTTC.

This clone was picked up a small number of times. The chain couples TRBV20-1 to TRBJ1-2; TRBD1 matches 7 bases. The germline V gene encodes CDR1 DFQATT and CDR2 SNEGSKA (reference sequence). V dropped 1 base and J dropped 8; count of bases not matched to a gene: 10. This CDR3 is built from 14 residues. The CDR3 protein is CSARGAGGTHGYTF. The CDR3 DNA follows: TGCAGTGCTAGAGGCGCAGGGGGGACCCACGGCTACACCTTC.

Worth noting for this clone: An end of the junction differs from the germline gene, which may be a read error. The genes are TRBV7-9 and TRBJ2-5; no clear D. The CDR3 has 11 residues. CDR1 SEHNR and CDR2 FQNEAQ come from the germline V gene (reference sequence). The CDR3 reads CASNLEETQYF. The DNA of the CDR3 is TGTGCCAGCAACTTAGAAGAGACCCAGTACTTC.

This clone has a handful of counts. The rearrangement uses TRBV27 and TRBJ2-1; D might be TRBD1 (5 bases). Trimming took 4 bases from V and 2 from J, leaving 12 bases between them. The length of the CDR3 is 15 residues. From germline, CDR1 is MNHEY and CDR2 SMNVEV (reference sequence). The CDR3 reads CASSSVTVAYNEQFF. As DNA, the CDR3 is TGTGCCAGCAGTTCCGTGACAGTCGCCTACAATGAGCAGTTCTTC.

The CDR3 DNA reads as TGTGCCAGCAGCCGGACCTACGGGGTTCCCCTTTTGGACGAGCAGTACTTC. Translated: CASSRTYGVPLLDEQYF. This chain joins TRBV11-2 and TRBJ2-7; a possible D gene is TRBD2 (5 bases). In germline, CDR1 is SGHAT, CDR2 FQNNGV. This CDR3 has 17 residues. The V end was cut by 5 bases, the J end by 5 bases, with 25 bases between.

This clone was observed a few times. The genes are TRBV7-9 and TRBJ2-7; D gene ambiguous. Per germline, CDR1 SEHNR and CDR2 FQNEAQ (reference sequence). The CDR3 is 13 residues long. The germline V and J ends were trimmed by 5 bases and 0 bases, with 8 bases remaining between them. For the CDR3, the DNA is TGTGCCAGCAGCCCCGACATCTCCTACGAGCAGTACGTC. Protein: CASSPDISYEQYV.

This clone showed up just a few times. The V gene is TRBV6-1, the J gene TRBJ2-7, with 8 nucleotides matching TRBD1. Germline values: CDR1 MNHNS, CDR2 SASEGT. The ends lost 1 base at V and 7 bases at J; junction bases unmatched: 9. CDR3 length equals 15 residues. CDR3: CASSEEGTGFEEQYF. The CDR3 DNA reads TGTGCCAGCAGTGAAGAGGGGACAGGCTTTGAAGAGCAGTACTTC.

The table lists this clone with a few counts. The chain links TRBV20-1 to TRBJ2-1; TRBD2 agrees at 9 bases. This CDR3 contains 15 residues. Looked up from germline, CDR1 is DFQATT and CDR2 is SNEGSKA (reference sequence). Trimming at V came to 2 bases and at J to 3 bases, leaving 5 bases not matched to a gene. CDR3 protein: CSARLRLAVYNEQFF. DNA of the CDR3: TGCAGTGCTAGACTAAGACTAGCGGTCTACAATGAGCAGTTCTTC.

This clone has a count of ten or more. Given a much more abundant clone one base away, this may be a read error. Within the sample, other DNA sequences also encode this same CDR3. The chain uses TRBV30 and TRBJ2-2; D call uncertain. The length of the CDR3 is 12 residues. Germline loops: CDR1 GTSNPN, CDR2 SVGIG (reference sequence). Trimming removed 3 bases at V and 1 base at J, with 3 bases between. The CDR3 nucleotides read TGTGCCTGGAGCCTGAACACCGGGGAGCTGTTTTTT. Protein: CAWSLNTGELFF.

The chain links TRBV6-5 to TRBJ1-1; D is uncertain. Germline-derived CDR1 and CDR2 are MNHEY and SVGAGI. With 0 bases removed from V and 7 bases from J, the gap between germline ends came to 12 bases. The CDR3 spans 14 residues. CDR3 coding DNA: TGTGCCAGCAGTTACTCGATCACCGGAAATGAAGCTTTCTTT. This translates into CASSYSITGNEAFF.

The chain joins TRBV20-1 to TRBJ2-1; 11 nucleotides align to TRBD2. CDR1 is DFQATT and CDR2 is SNEGSKA in the germline V gene (reference sequence). The trim removed 1 base at V and 5 bases at J, leaving 7 bases unmatched. CDR3 size: 16 residues. Written as DNA, the CDR3 is TGCAGTGCTAGAGTCTTACTAGCGGGAGCCCACAATGAGCAGTTCTTC. Encoded protein: CSARVLLAGAHNEQFF.

Remarks on this clone: The germline gene is not matched at one end of the junction; a read error may be the cause. The chain couples TRBV20-1 to TRBJ1-4; D perhaps matches TRBD1 (5 bases). The V gene's germline CDR1 is DFQATT and CDR2 SNEGSKA (reference sequence). The CDR3 contains 13 residues. The CDR3 sequence is CSAPRQSEEKLSF. The CDR3 DNA is TGCAGTGCTCCGAGACAGTCAGAGGAAAAACTGTCTTTT.

This clone showed up many times. The same CDR3 is also encoded by other DNA sequences in this sample. The chain combines TRBV29-1 with TRBJ2-7, with D perhaps TRBD1 or TRBD2 (7 bases each). The CDR3 contains 13 residues. Germline-derived CDR1 and CDR2 are SQVTM and ANQGSEA. V was shortened by 4 bases and J by 4 bases, with 14 bases between the two germline ends. The CDR3, as DNA: TGCAGCGTTGGGCAGGGGGGGCCTTACGAGCAGTACTTC. It yields the protein CSVGQGGPYEQYF.

This clone was seen at least ten times. The chain couples TRBV29-1 to TRBJ2-1, with 8 positions matching TRBD2. After removal of 0 bases from V and 1 base from J, the junction contained 5 bases not matched to a gene. The CDR3 is made up of 16 amino acids. The germline CDR1 and CDR2 sequences are SQVTM and ANQGSEA. CDR3 region: CSVEDLGGRSYNEQFF. CDR3 in DNA: TGCAGCGTTGAAGATCTGGGCGGGAGGTCCTACAATGAGCAGTTCTTC.

This clone was recorded a few times. The genes are TRBV6-1 and TRBJ2-3; TRBD2 matches 8 bases. Germline V lookup: CDR1 MNHNS, CDR2 SASEGT. The ends lost 2 bases at V and 4 bases at J; junction bases unmatched: 5. The CDR3 sequence is 15 residues long. CDR3 residues: CASSERSGGPDTQYF. Written as DNA, the CDR3 is TGTGCCAGCAGTGAACGGTCGGGGGGGCCAGATACGCAGTATTTT.

This clone was recorded at least ten times. The CDR3 region is CASSLGSLYEQYF. In DNA form, the CDR3 reads TGTGCCAGCAGTCTCGGATCGCTCTACGAGCAGTACTTC. The gene calls are TRBV6-1 and TRBJ2-7; no clear D gene. Trimming removed 5 bases at V and 3 bases at J, with 11 bases between. CDR3 length: 13 residues. Germline-derived CDR1 and CDR2 are MNHNS and SASEGT.

This clone was counted ten times or more. CDR3: CSARDLGEEQDGTPGPPQYF. The CDR3 DNA sequence: TGCAGTGCTAGAGATCTGGGAGAAGAACAGGATGGAACCCCGGGCCCCCCGCAGTATTTT. This chain uses TRBV20-1 with TRBJ2-3; D is tentatively TRBD1 or TRBD2 (5 bases each). In germline, CDR1 is DFQATT, CDR2 SNEGSKA (reference sequence). Trimming removed 0 bases at V and 10 bases at J, with 35 bases between. This CDR3 is 20 amino acids long.

The V gene is TRBV5-1, the J gene TRBJ2-7; the D gene is possibly TRBD2 (7 bases). This CDR3 contains 15 residues. V was shortened by 0 bases and J by 9 bases, with 19 bases between the two germline ends. Looked up from germline, CDR1 is SGHRS and CDR2 is YFSETQ. The CDR3 DNA follows: TGCGCCAGCAGCTTGGAGGGGGGGGGAGCGTCTTGGCAGTACTTC. Translating gives CASSLEGGGASWQYF.

This clone was seen only a few times. This chain connects TRBV6-2 or TRBV6-3 to TRBJ2-2; unclear D gene. This CDR3 contains 13 residues. With 5 bases removed from V and 8 bases from J, the gap between germline ends came to 12 bases. Germline assignment: CDR1 MNHEY and CDR2 SVGEGT. The CDR3 bases are TGTGCCAGCAGTCAAATTCCAGAAGGGGAGCTGTTTTTT. Its protein is CASSQIPEGELFF.

This clone was picked up many times. One junction end does not reproduce the germline sequence, and a read error may be involved. V is TRBV6-1 and J is TRBJ1-1; 12 bases are a match to TRBD1. In germline, CDR1 is MNHNS, CDR2 SASEGT. The CDR3 runs 16 residues. DNA of the CDR3: TGTGCCAGCAGCACCGGGACAGGGGGCGTGAAGACTGAAGCTTTCTTT. Translated, it gives CASSTGTGGVKTEAFF.

This clone has a count of ten or more. The V call is TRBV27, the J call TRBJ2-1; 11 nucleotides agree with TRBD2. CDR1 and CDR2 from the germline V gene are MNHEY and SMNVEV (reference sequence). The CDR3 contains 15 residues. V dropped 3 bases and J dropped 8; count of bases not matched to a gene: 6. CDR3 residues: CASSFFTSGSDEQFF. CDR3 nucleotides: TGTGCCAGCAGTTTCTTCACTAGCGGGAGCGATGAGCAGTTCTTC.